This TCR beta chain was observed in a study of cytotoxic CD8 clonotypes in ibrutinib-treated CLL. Study-level results: Baseline clonality, higher than in age-matched healthy donors, tracked circulating CD8+ T-cell counts. Contraction or stability on treatment was seen for public clonotypes, which were uncommon.

For this clone: The antigen remains unidentified.

CDR1 and CDR2 (germline): SEHNR, FQNEAQ (reference sequence). V was clipped by 3 bases and J by 11 bases, with 13 bases between them. The CDR3 is 12 amino acids. Sequencing was designed to attain a depth spanning 1 in 200,000 to 1 in 1 million T cells. This table comes from immunoSEQ multiplex PCR, and its TCRdb copy is limited to in-frame clones, with some not included. The profile shows tens of thousands of clones, approximately 70% of them singletons. The receptor was derived from a human donor with chronic lymphocytic leukemia. The chain has TRBV7-9 and TRBJ1-1; possible D gene TRBD1, 5 bases. The sequenced sample was PBMCs, obtained at disease progression, from a patient treated with ibrutinib. As DNA, the CDR3 is TGTGCCAGCAGCTTTGGGTTCAGGGAGGCTTTCTTT. It codes for CASSFGFREAFF.